This T cell receptor (beta chain) is drawn from a study of neurological immune-mediated disorders. TCRdb analysed the 5' RACE reads with MiXCR anew, one entry per CDR3 protein. This table has about 24,000 distinct CDR3 sequences, roughly 13% appearing once. Trimming cost V 3 bases and J 6 bases; bases outside gene matches: 10. This CDR3 contains 15 residues. Per the germline V gene, CDR1 is DFQATT and CDR2 is SNEGSKA (reference sequence). Overall study results and limits: The level of TCR clonal expansion was highest in patients with HTLV-1-associated myelopathy and lowest in multiple sclerosis, where it fell below the level seen in healthy controls.

This clonotype was detected ten times or more. Antigen: not known. This sample's time point: technical triplicate 1. The chain has TRBV20-1 and TRBJ1-3; 8 positions agree with TRBD1. Sequenced input: CD4+ T cells from blood. The TCR originated in a female donor with HTLV-1-associated myelopathy (HAM/TSP). CDR3 DNA: TGCAGTGCTAGGCCTCCGGGACAGGCTTTAAACACCATATATTTT. This sequence encodes CSARPPGQALNTIYF.